This TCR beta chain was captured in a study of CD8 T cells in Susac syndrome. Trimming took off 0 bases at V and 0 bases at J, with 18 bases between the two ends. In germline, CDR1 is SQVTM, CDR2 ANQGSEA. This CDR3 contains 18 residues. This clonotype came up a few times. When the RNA was reverse transcribed, random hexamers were used with an input of about 0.45 to 1 ug. The TCR beta CDR3 was amplified by immunoSEQ multiplex PCR across 54 Vbeta, 13 Jbeta. TCRdb redid the calling of the immunoSEQ multiplex PCR reads with MiXCR, one entry per CDR3 protein. Of about 430,000 distinct CDR3 sequences detected, around 85% appear once; the ten largest clones hold approximately 0.11%. TCR beta sequencing covered blood CD8+ and CD4+ T cells. Isolation of CD8+ and CD4+ T cells was performed negatively, whereas enrichment of TEMRA cells was done by FACS.

The J gene is TRBJ2-4, the V gene TRBV29-1, with D tentatively TRBD2 (5 bases). Specimen: CD8+ T cells from PBMCs. The TCR originated in a human donor with multiple sclerosis. The CDR3 DNA sequence: TGCAGCGTTGAAGATCCTAGCATAGGCAGAAGAGCCAAAAACATTCAGTACTTC. It is translated as CSVEDPSIGRRAKNIQYF.